What follows are 26 T cell receptor beta chains derived from one specimen sequenced in a study of blood T cells in healthy people across ages. A second PCR of 7 to 11 cycles used a sample-barcoded 5' primer and a J-beta primer mix. TCRdb reprocessed the 5' RACE reads via MiXCR and lists one record per CDR3 protein. The table has more than 650,000 distinct CDR3 sequences, roughly 25% seen once. These data were likewise used in another study, on T cells of mothers and their children.

Sequenced input: blood. These TCRs come from a boy between 10 and 17 years old in good health.

CDR3: CASSPSLRAGEKLFF. DNA of the CDR3: TGTGCCAGCAGTCCTAGCCTCCGGGCAGGGGAAAAACTGTTTTTT. J is TRBJ1-4 and V is TRBV7-2; D perhaps matches TRBD1 (5 bases). The length of the CDR3 is 15 residues. Germline values: CDR1 SGHTA, CDR2 FQGNSA. The V end was cut by 6 bases, the J end by 8 bases, with 19 bases between.

The gene calls are TRBV2 and TRBJ2-4; 12 bases align to TRBD2. CDR1 is SNHLY and CDR2 is FYNNEI in the germline V gene. V lost 5 bases, J lost 0 bases, and 11 bases stayed unmatched. The CDR3 spans 19 residues. The CDR3 sequence is CASSWRLAGDEEAKNIQYF. The DNA for the CDR3 is TGTGCCAGCAGTTGGAGACTAGCGGGGGATGAGGAAGCCAAAAACATTCAGTACTTC.

The chain carries TRBV11-2 and TRBJ1-2; tentatively, D is TRBD1 (5 bases). The germline CDR1 and CDR2 sequences are SGHAT and FQNNGV. This CDR3 is 13 amino acids long. V dropped 5 bases and J dropped 0 bases, with 7 bases sitting between them. This chain's CDR3 is CASSRGTNYGYTF. The CDR3 region has the DNA TGTGCCAGCAGCCGGGGGACTAACTATGGCTACACCTTC.

The gene calls are TRBV4-1 and TRBJ1-1; no reliable D call. Trimming cost V 1 base and J 1 base, with 16 bases left between them. The CDR3 has 17 amino acids. Per germline, CDR1 MGHRA and CDR2 YSYEKL. The CDR3 is CASSQVGTQTGNTEAFF. The CDR3 DNA sequence: TGCGCCAGCAGCCAAGTAGGCACCCAGACTGGGAACACTGAAGCTTTCTTT.

This clonotype was detected a few times. The V and J genes are TRBV11-2 and TRBJ2-5, with 7 positions matching TRBD1. The trim removed 5 bases at V and 3 bases at J, leaving 9 bases unmatched. This CDR3 comprises 15 residues. Germline CDR1 is SGHAT and CDR2 is FQNNGV. The CDR3 region has the DNA TGTGCCAGCAGCCCAGTGGATACAGGGGAAGAGACCCAGTACTTC. It codes for CASSPVDTGEETQYF.

This clonotype turned up a few times. This chain links TRBV6-6 with TRBJ1-1; no firm D call. Germline CDR1 and CDR2: MNHNY and SVGAGI (reference sequence). Between the trimmed V and J ends, which lost 2 bases and 6 bases, there was a span of 7 bases. The CDR3 is 12 amino acids. This chain's CDR3 is CASSYRSPEAFF. The CDR3 nucleotides read TGTGCCAGCAGTTACCGTAGCCCTGAAGCTTTCTTT.

The chain recombines TRBV7-6 with TRBJ2-7, with 7 bases fitting TRBD1. Germline CDR1 is SGHVS and CDR2 is FNYEAQ. CDR3 length equals 15 residues. Losses at the gene ends were 2 bases for V and 4 bases for J; bases not matched to a gene: 8. The CDR3 coding sequence is TGTGCCAGCAGCTTAAAGAGGGGGCACGGATACGAGCAGTACTTC. Protein sequence: CASSLKRGHGYEQYF. Variable domain in full (rest from reference TRBV7-6 and TRBJ2-7): GAGVSQSPRYKVTKRGQDVALRCDPISGHVSLYWYRQALGQGPEFLTYFNYEAQQDKSGLPNDRFSAERPEGSISTLTIQRTEQRDSAMYRCASSLKRGHGYEQYFGPGTRLTVT.

The chain joins TRBV29-1 to TRBJ2-5; TRBD2 aligns across 10 bases. Germline CDR1 SQVTM, CDR2 ANQGSEA. The V gene end was trimmed by 0 bases and the J gene end by 5 bases; junction bases not matched to a gene: 6. The CDR3 extends over 15 amino acids. The CDR3 DNA is TGCAGCGTTGAAGATAGCAGGACTAGCGGTGAGACCCAGTACTTC. Translation gives CSVEDSRTSGETQYF. The whole variable domain, remainder taken from reference TRBV29-1 and TRBJ2-5, is SAVISQKPSRDICQRGTSLTIQCQVDSQVTMMFWYRQQPGQSLTLIATANQGSEATYESGFVIDKFPISRPNLTFSTLTVSNMSPEDSSIYLCSVEDSRTSGETQYFGPGTRLLVL.

This clonotype showed up just a few times. This chain connects TRBV21-1 to TRBJ1-5. TRBV21-1 is recorded as a pseudogene. CDR3 length: 19 amino acids. The CDR3 DNA follows: TGTGCCAGCAGCAAAGCAGTACGAGGGAGGATTGTGGGGCATCAGCCCCAGCATTTT. Its protein is CASSKAVRGRIVGHQPQHF.

The rearrangement uses TRBV5-1 and TRBJ1-1, with TRBD1 as a possible D gene (6 bases). V lost 0 bases, J lost 1 base, and 22 bases lay in between. The CDR3 sequence is 19 residues long. Germline CDR1 and CDR2: SGHRS and YFSETQ. Written as DNA, the CDR3 is TGCGCCAGCAGCTTGGTGGGGGCAGGGTACGGAAACCAGAACACTGAAGCTTTCTTT. Protein: CASSLVGAGYGNQNTEAFF.

This clonotype has a handful of counts. The CDR3 here is CASSLGWGTSEETQYF. In nucleotides, the CDR3 is TGTGCCAGCAGTTTAGGTTGGGGGACTAGCGAAGAGACCCAGTACTTC. The chain employs TRBV28 and TRBJ2-5; TRBD2 matches 10 bases. The CDR3 is 16 amino acids. Germline trimming cut 2 bases from V and 3 bases from J; bases unmatched to any gene: 6. Germline CDR1 MDHEN, CDR2 SYDVKM.

There are a few counts of this clonotype. Mismatch with germline at one junction end may stem from a read error. The chain uses TRBV12-3 or TRBV12-4 and TRBJ2-6, with 8 bases identical to TRBD1. The CDR3 is 20 amino acids. The CDR3 sequence: CASGLRPFGQGRAGANVLTF. The CDR3 DNA reads TGTGCCAGCGGTTTACGACCCTTTGGACAGGGCAGGGCTGGGGCCAACGTCCTGACTTTC.

The chain links TRBV10-2 to TRBJ1-4, with D possibly TRBD1 on 5 matching bases. V lost 4 bases to trimming and J lost 4 bases, with 10 bases between them. Germline-derived CDR1 and CDR2 are WSHSY and SAAADI. The CDR3 sequence is 14 residues long. CDR3 loop: CASSVWGGNEKLFF. Written as DNA, the CDR3 is TGCGCCAGCAGTGTGTGGGGGGGTAATGAAAAACTGTTTTTT.

The chain couples TRBV20-1 to TRBJ2-5; D is perhaps TRBD2 (7 bases). The V end lost 2 bases, the J end lost 5 bases, and 15 bases lay between the germline ends. From germline, CDR1 is DFQATT and CDR2 SNEGSKA (reference sequence). This CDR3 has 14 amino acids. The CDR3 loop reads CSARPGGRRETQYF. In DNA form, the CDR3 reads TGCAGTGCTAGACCGGGGGGCCGGAGGGAGACCCAGTACTTC.

The V gene is TRBV3-1, the J gene TRBJ2-2, with D possibly being TRBD1 (6 bases). CDR3 length equals 14 residues. Germline CDR1 is LGHDT and CDR2 is YNNKEL (reference sequence). V lost 4 bases and J 4 bases, leaving 10 bases between the germline ends. CDR3 nucleotide sequence: TGTGCCAGCAGCCGGGAAGGGGGCACCGGGGAGCTGTTTTTT. Protein: CASSREGGTGELFF. The entire variable domain, with the rest obtained from reference TRBV3-1 and TRBJ2-2, is as follows: DTAVSQTPKYLVTQMGNDKSIKCEQNLGHDTMYWYKQDSKKFLKIMFSYNNKELIINETVPNRFSPKSPDKAHLNLHINSLELGDSAVYFCASSREGGTGELFFGEGSRLTVL.

The chain combines TRBV20-1 with TRBJ2-7, with 9 bases that match TRBD1. V was pared by 0 bases and J by 5 bases, with 8 bases of the junction left unmatched. The CDR3 length is 15 residues. Germline CDR1 is DFQATT and CDR2 is SNEGSKA (reference sequence). The CDR3 region has the DNA TGCAGTGCTAGAGATAACAGGGGGCCTGGCCACGAGCAGTACTTC. It translates to CSARDNRGPGHEQYF.

Concerning this clonotype: Relative to the germline gene, one junction end is altered; a read error may explain this. The chain combines TRBV7-3 with TRBJ1-6; possibly TRBD1 for D (6 bases). The CDR3 spans 13 residues. The germline V gene encodes CDR1 SGHTA and CDR2 FQGTGA. The CDR3 DNA is TGTACCAGCAGCAGTATACAGGGTTCACCCCTCCACTTT. It codes for CTSSSIQGSPLHF.

The genes are TRBV9 and TRBJ2-3, with 7 bases identical to TRBD2. Per germline, CDR1 SGDLS and CDR2 YYNGEE. The J segment lost 7 bases and the V segment lost 2 bases, leaving 13 bases of the junction unmatched. The CDR3 length is 16 residues. CDR3 in amino acids: CASSVKAGTALNTQYF. The DNA of the CDR3 is TGTGCCAGCAGCGTTAAAGCGGGGACCGCACTGAATACGCAGTATTTT.

The chain joins TRBV5-1 to TRBJ2-5; the match to TRBD1 covers 7 bases. Trimming took 4 bases from V and 2 from J; bases not matched to a gene: 8. CDR3 length: 15 amino acids. The germline gives CDR1 SGHRS, CDR2 YFSETQ. The DNA for the CDR3 is TGCGCCAGCAGCCCAGGGACAGCCCCTCAAGAGACCCAGTACTTC. It encodes CASSPGTAPQETQYF.

J is TRBJ1-5 and V is TRBV6-6; 10 nucleotides align to TRBD1. The V gene's germline CDR1 is MNHNY and CDR2 SVGAGI (reference sequence). V lost 11 bases and J lost 3; bases outside the gene matches: 4. The length of the CDR3 is 13 residues. The CDR3: CAGGTGDNQPQHF. CDR3 sequence (DNA): TGTGCCGGCGGGACAGGGGACAATCAGCCCCAGCATTTT.

In the case of this clonotype: A junction end diverges from the germline sequence, so it may reflect a read error. The chain couples TRBV6-4 to TRBJ2-5; TRBD2 is a possible D gene (5 bases). CDR1 and CDR2 from the germline V gene are MRHNA and SNTAGT. The CDR3 covers 13 residues. The CDR3, as DNA: TGTGCCAGCAGTGACTCAGTGAGAGGGCGTGCAGGCTTC. This sequence encodes CASSDSVRGRAGF.

The V call is TRBV4-3, the J call TRBJ1-1, with 7 bases identical to TRBD1. V gave up 6 bases and J gave up 4 bases; unmatched junction bases: 8. Germline V gene sequence: CDR1 LGHNA, CDR2 YSLEER. This CDR3 spans 14 amino acids. The DNA for the CDR3 is TGCGCCAGCAGACACCGACAGGGAACCACTGAAGCTTTCTTT. It encodes CASRHRQGTTEAFF.

V and J are TRBV5-1 and TRBJ2-2; 7 bases match TRBD2. J was trimmed by 3 bases and V by 0 bases; bases with no gene match: 5. This CDR3 has 16 residues. Per germline, CDR1 SGHRS and CDR2 YFSETQ. CDR3 sequence reads: CASSLVAGDHTGELFF. The CDR3 DNA sequence: TGCGCCAGCAGCTTGGTTGCGGGAGACCACACCGGGGAGCTGTTTTTT.

This chain uses TRBV7-9 with TRBJ2-3, with D uncertain. The CDR3 has 12 residues. Trimming left V 6 bases short and J 6 bases short, with 10 bases between. The germline V gene has CDR1 SEHNR and CDR2 FQNEAQ (reference sequence). The CDR3 region has the DNA TGTGCCAGCAGGACGAATTGGGATACGCAGTATTTT. As protein: CASRTNWDTQYF.

The chain joins TRBV5-1 to TRBJ1-2; TRBD1 matches 10 bases. Germline V CDR1 and CDR2: SGHRS, YFSETQ. The V segment lost 3 bases and the J segment 3 bases; nucleotides outside the gene matches: 8. The CDR3 covers 16 residues. CDR3 DNA: TGCGCCAGCAGCTCCGGGTTGGGGACAGGGGACTATGGCTACACCTTC. Translation: CASSSGLGTGDYGYTF.

This clonotype was detected only a few times. The chain couples TRBV9 to TRBJ2-5; 15 nucleotides agree with TRBD2. The CDR3 loop spans 16 amino acids. Losses at the gene ends were 4 bases for V and 5 bases for J; bases not matched to a gene: 6. Germline V gene lookup returns CDR1 SGDLS and CDR2 YYNGEE. The CDR3 region is CASSPGTSGGMETQYF. CDR3 DNA: TGTGCCAGCAGCCCTGGGACTAGCGGGGGGATGGAGACCCAGTACTTC. Full variable domain (outside the CDR3, taken from reference TRBV9 and TRBJ2-5): DSGVTQTPKHLITATGQRVTLRCSPRSGDLSVYWYQQSLDQGLQFLIQYYNGEERAKGNILERFSAQQFPDLHSELNLSSLELGDSALYFCASSPGTSGGMETQYFGPGTRLLVL.